The 11 T cell receptor beta chains presented below share a single source sample, sequenced in a study of CD8+ T cells in alopecia areata. The treatment was: oral pan-JAK inhibitor, 5-10 mg twice daily. Extracted RNA was reverse transcribed into cDNA, the sequencing template. This table comes from immunoSEQ multiplex PCR, and its TCRdb copy is limited to in-frame clones, with some not included. The top ten hold 1.3% of the sample, which has 150,000 to 200,000 clones, roughly three fifths seen once. This sample comprised CD4+ T cells sorted from blood, obtained at week 49, from a patient treated with tofacitinib. The receptors originated from a human donor with alopecia areata.

CDR3 nucleotides: TGCAGCGTTGAAGGAGATGCAGGGACCTCCTACGAGCAGTACTTC. This translates into CSVEGDAGTSYEQYF. The chain uses TRBV29-1 and TRBJ2-7; perhaps D is TRBD1 or TRBD2 (5 bases each). Germline V gene data show CDR1 as SQVTM and CDR2 as ANQGSEA. This CDR3 comprises 15 residues. The ends were cut back, 1 base at V and 0 bases at J, with 13 bases in the middle.

The chain is built from TRBV4-2 and TRBJ2-1; D not resolved. This CDR3 has 14 residues. Germline V gives CDR1 LGHNA, CDR2 YNFKEQ. Trimming took off 3 bases at V and 3 bases at J, with 9 bases between the two ends. The CDR3 bases are TGTGCCAGCAGCCACGCCTGGGACTACAATGAGCAGTTCTTC. Residues: CASSHAWDYNEQFF.

V is TRBV7-2 and J is TRBJ1-6, with a tentative D call TRBD1 (6 bases). Trimming took 3 bases from V and 10 from J, leaving 16 bases between them. The CDR3 is 15 amino acids. CDR1 SGHTA and CDR2 FQGNSA come from the germline V gene. The CDR3: CASSFSQGLGSPLHF. The CDR3 DNA is TGTGCCAGCAGCTTTAGCCAGGGGTTAGGGTCACCCCTCCACTTT.

V is TRBV15 and J is TRBJ2-3; the match to TRBD2 covers 12 bases. The V and J ends lost 1 base and 7 bases, in that order; junction bases with no gene match: 3. This CDR3 contains 15 residues. Per germline, CDR1 LNHNV and CDR2 YYDKDF (reference sequence). CDR3 residues: CATSRASGGANTQYF. Here the CDR3 DNA reads TGTGCCACCAGCAGAGCTAGCGGGGGGGCAAATACGCAGTATTTT.

The chain carries TRBV5-1 and TRBJ2-1; D perhaps matches TRBD2 (5 bases). Trimming pared 4 bases from V and 8 bases from J, leaving 19 bases between. Per germline, CDR1 SGHRS and CDR2 YFSETQ. The CDR3 runs to 15 residues. The CDR3 sequence is CASSTTGISADEQFF. CDR3 in DNA: TGCGCCAGCAGCACTACCGGGATCTCGGCAGATGAGCAGTTCTTC.

A few counts support this clone. The V and J genes are TRBV29-1 and TRBJ1-2; possible D gene TRBD1, 6 bases. Trimming took off 1 base at V and 7 bases at J, with 10 bases between the two ends. CDR1 SQVTM and CDR2 ANQGSEA come from the germline V gene. This CDR3 contains 12 residues. The DNA of the CDR3 is TGCAGCGTTGAAGCGGGGGCCGGTGGCTACACCTTC. Translated, it gives CSVEAGAGGYTF.

This clone was found a few times. This chain connects TRBV29-1 to TRBJ2-5, with 7 bases fitting TRBD1. CDR3 size: 13 residues. V lost 5 bases to trimming and J lost 1 base; unmatched junction nucleotides: 4. Germline V lookup: CDR1 SQVTM, CDR2 ANQGSEA. CDR3: CSVRGTVQETQYF. Written as DNA, the CDR3 is TGCAGCGTTCGAGGGACAGTCCAAGAGACCCAGTACTTC.

The CDR3 nucleotides read TGTGCCTCCTATCGCAATGGCTACACCTTC. Translation: CASYRNGYTF. The chain recombines TRBV6-5 with TRBJ1-2, with D unclear. V was shortened by 11 bases and J by 6 bases, with 10 bases between the two germline ends. Germline-derived CDR1 and CDR2 are MNHEY and SVGAGI. CDR3 length: 10 amino acids.

The sample holds many counts of this clone. The V call is TRBV6-4, the J call TRBJ2-1, with TRBD2 matching 10 bases. CDR1 and CDR2 (germline): MRHNA, SNTAGT. The CDR3 is made up of 13 amino acids. Trimming removed 0 bases from V and 10 bases from J; junction bases left unmatched: 0. The CDR3: CASSDSGLAEQFF. CDR3 in DNA: TGTGCCAGCAGTGACTCGGGACTAGCGGAGCAGTTCTTC.

The chain couples TRBV29-1 to TRBJ2-7; 8 bases match TRBD1. V dropped 4 bases and J dropped 7; count of bases not matched to a gene: 12. The germline V gene encodes CDR1 SQVTM and CDR2 ANQGSEA. This CDR3 contains 14 residues. In nucleotides, the CDR3 is TGCAGCGTTGGTAGGACAGGGAGGTCAGGGGAGCAGTACTTC. Its translation is CSVGRTGRSGEQYF.

This clone came up a few times. The chain couples TRBV10-3 to TRBJ2-5; a weak D match, TRBD1 (6 bases). CDR3 length: 14 amino acids. V was pared by 3 bases and J by 4 bases, with 12 bases between. Germline CDR1 ENHRY, CDR2 SYGVKD. The CDR3 sequence is CAISDMQGRETQYF. The CDR3 region has the DNA TGTGCCATCAGTGATATGCAGGGGCGAGAGACCCAGTACTTC.